The 13 T cell receptor beta chains in this list originate from one sample, sequenced in a study of cytomegalovirus exposure and HLA in healthy donors (dated by TCRdb to the late 2010s). The method was the immunoSEQ multiplex PCR assay. The multiplex PCR relied on a mix of 60 forward primers for TCR Vbeta segments and 13 reverse primers for TCR Jbeta segments. In its TCRdb copy, this immuneACCESS table keeps in-frame sequences only and misses some clones. Where compared with another copy, unresolved V genes explain less than half of these, and the others have no known cause. The sample contains about 89,000 clones, roughly 85% of them found a single time. The ten biggest clones cover about 7.7% of the sample. The sequenced material came from PBMCs. These receptors all come from a man aged 35-49 years in good health and CMV-seropositive.

The chain couples TRBV6-1 to TRBJ1-2; TRBD1 aligns across 7 bases. J gave up 7 bases and V 1 base, and 3 bases lay outside the gene matches. CDR3 length: 13 amino acids. CDR1 is MNHNS, CDR2 SASEGT, per germline. CDR3 residues: CASSEGQGFGYTF. CDR3 bases: TGTGCCAGCAGTGAAGGACAGGGTTTTGGCTACACCTTC.

V gene TRBV9 combines with J gene TRBJ2-1, with 10 bases aligning to TRBD2. Trimming removed 0 bases from V and 8 bases from J; junction bases left unmatched: 8. The V gene's germline CDR1 is SGDLS and CDR2 YYNGEE. CDR3 length: 16 amino acids. The CDR3 protein is CASSVAGAGGPYEQFF. Written as DNA, the CDR3 is TGTGCCAGCAGCGTAGCTGGAGCGGGAGGGCCGTATGAGCAGTTCTTC.

The chain uses TRBV7-9 and TRBJ1-2; 7 bases match TRBD1. Germline lookup yields CDR1 SEHNR and CDR2 FQNEAQ (reference sequence). The CDR3 consists of 13 residues. Trimming removed 5 bases from V and 4 bases from J; junction bases left unmatched: 4. This chain's CDR3 is CASSTGQLYGYTF. For the CDR3, the DNA is TGTGCCAGCAGCACGGGACAGCTCTATGGCTACACCTTC.

The chain couples TRBV27 to TRBJ2-3, with 7 bases aligning to TRBD1. The CDR3 has 13 residues. Germline loops: CDR1 MNHEY, CDR2 SMNVEV (reference sequence). The J segment lost 4 bases and the V segment lost 4 bases, leaving 2 bases of the junction unmatched. This CDR3 reads CASSSQGADTQYF. In DNA, the CDR3 is TGTGCCAGCAGTTCCCAGGGGGCAGATACGCAGTATTTT.

This clone showed up just a few times. The rearrangement uses TRBV6-1 and TRBJ2-5; 7 nucleotides align to TRBD2. Germline V gene lookup returns CDR1 MNHNS and CDR2 SASEGT. V lost 3 bases to trimming and J lost 2 bases; unmatched junction nucleotides: 3. The CDR3 has 14 amino acids. The CDR3 DNA sequence: TGTGCCAGCAGTGACCGGGGGGTTCAAGAGACCCAGTACTTC. It encodes CASSDRGVQETQYF.

The chain employs TRBV6-5 and TRBJ1-1; D is ambiguous. The CDR3 loop spans 11 amino acids. Germline V CDR1 and CDR2: MNHEY, SVGAGI. Trimming removed 6 bases from V and 3 bases from J, with 5 bases in between. The CDR3 loop reads CASSGDTEAFF. As DNA, the CDR3 is TGTGCCAGCAGCGGGGACACTGAAGCTTTCTTT.

The genes are TRBV7-3 and TRBJ2-5, with 12 bases aligning to TRBD1. CDR1 and CDR2 (germline): SGHTA, FQGTGA. V trimming: 5 bases; J trimming: 5 bases; junction bases outside the gene matches: 6. This CDR3 spans 15 amino acids. The CDR3 DNA reads as TGTGCCAGCAGCCCTGGGACAGGGGGCTGGGAGACCCAGTACTTC. It encodes CASSPGTGGWETQYF. Full variable domain (rest looked up from reference TRBV7-3 and TRBJ2-5): GAGVSQTPSNKVTEKGKYVELRCDPISGHTALYWYRQSLGQGPEFLIYFQGTGAADDSGLPNDRFFAVRPEGSVSTLKIQRTERGDSAVYLCASSPGTGGWETQYFGPGTRLLVL.

The chain uses TRBV5-8 and TRBJ1-5; D is undetermined. The CDR3 covers 12 residues. CDR1 SGHTS and CDR2 YDEGEE come from the germline V gene. V lost 0 bases and J lost 7, with 5 bases in between. The CDR3 reads CASSLAEQPQHF. The DNA for the CDR3 is TGTGCCAGCAGCTTGGCAGAACAGCCCCAGCATTTT.

The rearrangement links TRBV28 to TRBJ2-7; 9 bases fit TRBD1. V lost 1 base, J lost 7 bases, and 8 bases stayed unmatched. The germline CDR1 and CDR2 sequences are MDHEN and SYDVKM. The CDR3 runs 15 residues. This CDR3 reads CASSLYGTGSREQYF. The CDR3 nucleotides read TGTGCCAGCAGTTTATACGGGACAGGGTCTCGGGAGCAGTACTTC.

CDR3 amino acids: CASSQVVLAGVVAKNIQYF. CDR3 nucleotide sequence: TGCGCCAGCAGCCAGGTGGTTCTAGCGGGAGTGGTAGCCAAAAACATTCAGTACTTC. The chain is built from TRBV4-1 and TRBJ2-4; TRBD2 agrees at 10 bases. The CDR3 is 19 residues long. The J segment lost 0 bases and the V segment lost 3 bases, leaving 11 bases of the junction unmatched. CDR1 and CDR2 (germline): MGHRA, YSYEKL.

V is TRBV13 and J is TRBJ2-1, with D tentatively TRBD2 (6 bases). V dropped 3 bases and J dropped 4 bases, with 10 bases sitting between them. The CDR3 sequence is 14 residues long. Looked up from germline, CDR1 is PRHDT and CDR2 is FYEKMQ (reference sequence). The CDR3 DNA reads TGTGCCAGCAGCTTTCCCGGGACTTACAATGAGCAGTTCTTC. Translation: CASSFPGTYNEQFF.

Only a few counts were recorded for this clone. The chain combines TRBV19 with TRBJ2-4, with TRBD2 as a possible D gene (6 bases). Germline CDR1 reads LNHDA; CDR2 reads SQIVND (reference sequence). V was clipped by 5 bases and J by 8 bases, with 16 bases between them. The CDR3 totals 14 residues. This CDR3 reads CASSSRRGMDIQYF. CDR3 nucleotide sequence: TGTGCCAGTAGTTCCAGGCGGGGAATGGACATTCAGTACTTC.

This clone occurred once. This CDR3 is also generated by other DNA sequences in the sample. V usage is TRBV5-1 and J usage is TRBJ2-3, with D unresolved. Trimming took 4 bases from V and 0 from J, leaving 3 bases between them. There are 12 residues in the CDR3. Per germline, CDR1 SGHRS and CDR2 YFSETQ. DNA of the CDR3: TGCGCCAGCAGCCTTAGCACAGATACGCAGTATTTT. It is translated as CASSLSTDTQYF.